There are a few counts of the clone carrying this TCR beta chain. In TCRdb, the RT-PCR reads were re-called with MiXCR into one record per CDR3 protein. The table includes some 160,000 distinct CDR3 sequences, approximately 10% detected once. The record originates from a study of response to subunit inactivated influenza vaccine. Germline V gives CDR1 SEHNR, CDR2 FQNEAQ (reference sequence). V lost 5 bases and J lost 4, with 11 bases in between. The CDR3 has 13 residues. This chain joins TRBV7-9 and TRBJ1-1; D call uncertain. The source material was non-naive T cells sorted from PBMCs, sampled 45 days after vaccination. This clonotype was sampled from a man in his fifties who received an inactivated influenza vaccine. The CDR3 sequence: CASSLTLGTEAFF. CDR3 in DNA: TGTGCCAGCAGCCTTACCTTAGGCACTGAAGCTTTCTTT.